These 23 T cell receptor beta chains came from one sample sequenced in a study of OX40 agonist ivuxolimab in advanced cancers. The method was immunoSEQ multiplex PCR; TCRdb's version includes in-frame clones alone and lacks a portion of them. The sample records 60,000 to 100,000 clones, 84% being singletons. Sequencing used CD4+ or CD8+ T cells sorted from blood, obtained in a trial of the OX40 agonist ivuxolimab. These receptors came from an adult with an advanced solid tumor such as melanoma, head and neck, liver or kidney cancer.

The genes are TRBV6-6 and TRBJ2-7; the D is unclear. V shed 0 bases and J shed 3 bases, with 9 bases lying between them. The CDR3 sequence is 14 residues long. Germline CDR1 MNHNY, CDR2 SVGAGI (reference sequence). The CDR3 region is CASSYSNGFYEQYF. In DNA, the CDR3 is TGTGCCAGCAGTTACTCGAATGGGTTCTACGAGCAGTACTTC.

The chain recombines TRBV6-1 with TRBJ2-6, with D maybe TRBD1 (6 bases). CDR1 is MNHNS and CDR2 is SASEGT in the germline V gene. This CDR3 contains 17 residues. V shed 4 bases and J shed 0 bases, with 13 bases lying between them. CDR3 protein: CASSGQGSGSGANVLTF. CDR3 bases: TGTGCCAGCAGTGGCCAGGGGTCGGGCTCTGGGGCCAACGTCCTGACTTTC.

This clone was observed a single time. This chain uses TRBV9 with TRBJ2-3; D is ambiguous. CDR3 length equals 16 residues. Germline CDR1 is SGDLS and CDR2 is YYNGEE. The ends were cut back, 1 base at V and 2 bases at J, with 14 bases in the middle. The CDR3 reads CASSVTPSIDTDTQYF. The DNA of the CDR3 is TGTGCCAGCAGCGTAACTCCTTCCATTGACACAGATACGCAGTATTTT.

This chain links TRBV7-2 with TRBJ1-2; D is perhaps TRBD1 (5 bases). V lost 0 bases and J 0 bases, leaving 5 bases between the germline ends. The CDR3 covers 14 residues. Germline CDR1 is SGHTA and CDR2 is FQGNSA. The CDR3, as DNA: TGTGCCAGCAGCTTAGCGGGGGCTAACTATGGCTACACCTTC. Encoded protein: CASSLAGANYGYTF.

The chain couples TRBV9 to TRBJ2-5; 10 bases match TRBD2. CDR1 is SGDLS and CDR2 is YYNGEE in the germline V gene. V lost 3 bases, J lost 0 bases, and 14 bases stayed unmatched. The CDR3 has 19 residues. CDR3 protein: CASSEGEGVLAGYQETQYF. Written as DNA, the CDR3 is TGTGCCAGCAGCGAAGGGGAGGGGGTACTAGCGGGGTACCAAGAGACCCAGTACTTC.

The chain uses TRBV16 and TRBJ1-2, with 8 bases identical to TRBD1. V lost 4 bases and J lost 2; bases outside the gene matches: 12. CDR1 and CDR2 from the germline V gene are KGHSY and FQNENV. The CDR3 spans 17 residues. The CDR3 DNA follows: TGTGCCAGCAGCCCCCATCGACAGGGGACAACCAACTATGGCTACACCTTC. This gives the protein CASSPHRQGTTNYGYTF.

The chain uses TRBV19 and TRBJ2-5; weak D call: TRBD2 (7 bases). The V gene's germline CDR1 is LNHDA and CDR2 SQIVND (reference sequence). This CDR3 spans 13 amino acids. Trimming cost V 6 bases and J 5 bases, with 13 bases left between them. In nucleotides, the CDR3 is TGTGCCAGTAGCCAGGGGCGGGGGGAGACCCAGTACTTC. This codes for CASSQGRGETQYF.

The chain recombines TRBV9 with TRBJ2-3; D gene uncertain. With 0 bases removed from V and 4 bases from J, the gap between germline ends came to 6 bases. The CDR3 sequence is 13 residues long. Per germline, CDR1 SGDLS and CDR2 YYNGEE. The CDR3 is CASSVARSDTQYF. The CDR3 DNA follows: TGTGCCAGCAGCGTAGCTAGGTCAGATACGCAGTATTTT.

The chain carries TRBV27 and TRBJ2-7; the D gene could be TRBD1 or TRBD2 (5 bases each). The germline CDR1 and CDR2 sequences are MNHEY and SMNVEV (reference sequence). The V end was cut by 5 bases, the J end by 6 bases, with 14 bases between. The CDR3 is 13 amino acids. The CDR3 nucleotides read TGTGCCAGCAGTGGTAGCATGGGGGTCGAGCAGTACTTC. Translation: CASSGSMGVEQYF.

The chain recombines TRBV7-2 with TRBJ2-5; D possibly corresponds to TRBD2 (7 bases). Germline V gene lookup returns CDR1 SGHTA and CDR2 FQGNSA. The CDR3 runs to 16 residues. V shed 5 bases and J shed 4 bases, with 20 bases lying between them. The CDR3 reads CASSSAGLGGGETQYF. DNA for the CDR3: TGTGCCAGCAGCAGCGCAGGATTAGGGGGGGGAGAGACCCAGTACTTC.

The chain combines TRBV5-5 with TRBJ1-2, with TRBD1 matching 7 bases. Germline lookup yields CDR1 SGHKS and CDR2 YYEKEE (reference sequence). Losses at the gene ends were 5 bases for V and 4 bases for J; bases not matched to a gene: 17. This CDR3 spans 17 amino acids. The CDR3 loop is CASSTIPGGTVSYGYTF. The CDR3, as DNA: TGTGCCAGCAGTACCATCCCCGGCGGGACAGTGAGCTATGGCTACACCTTC.

The genes are TRBV30 and TRBJ1-2; no clear D gene. Germline CDR1 is GTSNPN and CDR2 is SVGIG (reference sequence). V lost 0 bases and J 2 bases, leaving 7 bases between the germline ends. The CDR3 is 13 residues long. CDR3 region: CAWSVMRNYGYTF. The CDR3 region has the DNA TGTGCCTGGAGTGTAATGCGAAACTATGGCTACACCTTC.

The chain recombines TRBV5-1 with TRBJ1-1; 8 nucleotides align to TRBD1. V was pared by 3 bases and J by 4 bases, with 8 bases of the junction left unmatched. The CDR3 loop spans 15 amino acids. Germline-derived CDR1 and CDR2 are SGHRS and YFSETQ. The CDR3 here is CASSWSGGAGTEAFF. In DNA, the CDR3 is TGCGCCAGCAGCTGGTCAGGGGGCGCGGGCACTGAAGCTTTCTTT.

The chain has TRBV7-2 and TRBJ1-1, with a weak D call TRBD1 (5 bases). The CDR3 has 12 residues. Germline lookup yields CDR1 SGHTA and CDR2 FQGNSA. The V end was cut by 3 bases, the J end by 8 bases, with 10 bases between. CDR3 nucleotides: TGTGCCAGCAGCTTTTTTCGGGGGGAAGCTTTCTTT. It specifies CASSFFRGEAFF.

The gene calls are TRBV19 and TRBJ2-2; 7 bases line up with TRBD2. The J segment lost 1 base and the V segment lost 4 bases, leaving 6 bases of the junction unmatched. The germline CDR1 and CDR2 sequences are LNHDA and SQIVND (reference sequence). CDR3 length equals 16 residues. The CDR3 bases are TGTGCCAGTAGTACAGAGCGGACTAGGAACACCGGGGAGCTGTTTTTT. Translated: CASSTERTRNTGELFF.

The chain has TRBV7-9 and TRBJ2-7; no clear D. Germline assignment: CDR1 SEHNR and CDR2 FQNEAQ (reference sequence). The CDR3 is 14 residues long. Trimming took 7 bases from V and 0 from J, leaving 13 bases between them. CDR3: CASNGQRSSYEQYF. The CDR3 DNA is TGTGCCAGCAACGGGCAGCGAAGCTCCTACGAGCAGTACTTC.

The chain carries TRBV2 and TRBJ2-2; no clear D. V was shortened by 2 bases and J by 4 bases, with 11 bases between the two germline ends. The CDR3 contains 15 residues. Germline-derived CDR1 and CDR2 are SNHLY and FYNNEI. The CDR3 DNA reads as TGTGCCAGCAGTGAATCCCGCCTCCTCACCGGGGAGCTGTTTTTT. It is translated as CASSESRLLTGELFF.

This clone has only a few counts. The chain employs TRBV1 and TRBJ2-7. TRBV1 is flagged as a pseudogene. The length of the CDR3 is 12 residues. CDR3 loop: CTSSQLKYEQYF. CDR3 DNA sequence: TGCACCAGCAGCCAACTGAAGTACGAGCAGTACTTC.

This sequence joins TRBV30 and TRBJ2-7; D might be TRBD1 or TRBD2, each matching 6 bases. The CDR3 consists of 13 residues. CDR1 and CDR2 from the germline V gene are GTSNPN and SVGIG (reference sequence). Deletions cut 2 bases from V and 2 bases from J, with 10 bases between. The CDR3 sequence is CAWSLGGTYEQYF. CDR3 sequence (DNA): TGTGCCTGGAGTTTGGGGGGCACCTACGAGCAGTACTTC.

Only one count was recorded for this clone. The V and J genes are TRBV4-3 and TRBJ2-7; TRBD1 matches at 9 bases. The CDR3 is 15 amino acids. J was trimmed by 12 bases and V by 1 base; bases with no gene match: 13. The V gene's germline CDR1 is LGHNA and CDR2 YSLEER. The CDR3 nucleotides read TGCGCCAGCAGCCAAGTCTACGATGCAGGACAGGGGAGGTACTTC. Its translation: CASSQVYDAGQGRYF.

The chain recombines TRBV28 with TRBJ1-2; D remains unclear. From germline, CDR1 is MDHEN and CDR2 SYDVKM. V dropped 5 bases and J dropped 4 bases, with 8 bases sitting between them. The CDR3 consists of 12 residues. The CDR3 DNA reads TGTGCCAGCAGTCCAGAGGGCTATGGCTACACCTTC. Encoded protein: CASSPEGYGYTF.

This chain joins TRBV7-2 and TRBJ1-1; 8 bases map to TRBD1. V lost 5 bases and J lost 3; bases outside the gene matches: 11. Germline-derived CDR1 and CDR2 are SGHTA and FQGNSA. This CDR3 has 16 residues. The CDR3: CASSLGAQGAHTEAFF. Here the CDR3 DNA reads TGTGCCAGCAGCCTGGGTGCCCAGGGGGCACACACTGAAGCTTTCTTT.

V and J are TRBV28 and TRBJ2-7; TRBD2 aligns across 7 bases. Germline CDR1 MDHEN, CDR2 SYDVKM. The CDR3 covers 15 residues. Trimming cost V 3 bases and J 2 bases; bases outside gene matches: 7. CDR3 loop: CASSFQLATTYEQYF. The CDR3 DNA reads as TGTGCCAGCAGTTTTCAACTAGCGACCACCTACGAGCAGTACTTC.